The 21 T cell receptor beta chains below all came from one sample that was sequenced in a study of identical twins. TCRdb re-called the 5' RACE reads through MiXCR, storing one row per CDR3 protein. This table has 400,000 to 550,000 distinct CDR3 sequences, 24% appearing once. These same records also appear under a second study, on T cells expressing NK-cell markers.

Sample: CD4+ T cells sorted from blood. These receptors all come from a woman in her late teens or twenties in good health.

This clonotype was seen more than once but under ten times. The chain is built from TRBV24-1 and TRBJ2-1, with D possibly matching TRBD2 (6 bases). Germline CDR1 KGHDR, CDR2 SFDVKD. The CDR3 consists of 16 residues. Trimming removed 3 bases from V and 5 bases from J, with 16 bases in between. CDR3 coding DNA: TGTGCCACCAGTGATAACCGGGACCAGCGGGACAATGAGCAGTTCTTC. Protein: CATSDNRDQRDNEQFF.

This rearrangement joins TRBV20-1 to TRBJ2-1; tentatively, D is TRBD2 (6 bases). Trimming shortened V by 5 bases and J by 5 bases, and 19 bases separated the two germline ends. This CDR3 has 15 amino acids. Germline CDR1 DFQATT, CDR2 SNEGSKA (reference sequence). CDR3 in amino acids: CSALRLASRHNEQFF. The DNA of the CDR3 is TGCAGTGCTCTTCGGCTAGCGAGCCGGCACAATGAGCAGTTCTTC.

This rearrangement joins TRBV7-9 to TRBJ2-5, with 11 bases aligning to TRBD1. The CDR3 runs 16 residues. V shed 3 bases and J 3 bases; nucleotides not matched to a gene: 6. CDR1 and CDR2 (germline): SEHNR, FQNEAQ (reference sequence). Here the CDR3 reads CASSFYGTGGEETQYF. DNA for the CDR3: TGTGCCAGCAGCTTCTATGGGACAGGGGGGGAAGAGACCCAGTACTTC.

The rearrangement uses TRBV5-1 and TRBJ1-2; TRBD1 matches 9 bases. Per germline, CDR1 SGHRS and CDR2 YFSETQ. The CDR3 sequence is 14 residues long. The V segment lost 1 base and the J segment 7 bases; nucleotides outside the gene matches: 5. The CDR3 loop reads CASSLTTTGGGYTF. In DNA form, the CDR3 reads TGCGCCAGCAGCTTGACGACGACAGGGGGTGGCTACACCTTC. The full variable domain, rest sourced from reference TRBV5-1 and TRBJ1-2, is KAGVTQTPRYLIKTRGQQVTLSCSPISGHRSVSWYQQTPGQGLQFLFEYFSETQRNKGNFPGRFSGRQFSNSRSEMNVSTLELGDSALYLCASSLTTTGGGYTFGSGTRLTVV.

In this sample, this clonotype turned up many times. This chain joins TRBV18 and TRBJ2-3, with D tentatively TRBD2 (5 bases). The CDR3 runs 12 residues. V was pared by 2 bases and J by 6 bases, with 6 bases between. CDR1 and CDR2 from the germline V gene are KGHSH and LQKENI. The CDR3 DNA is TGTGCCAGCTCACCAGGGAGCGATACGCAGTATTTT. It is translated as CASSPGSDTQYF.

This chain connects TRBV5-1 to TRBJ2-7, with 12 nucleotides matching TRBD1. The ends lost 2 bases at V and 6 bases at J; junction bases unmatched: 6. Looked up from germline, CDR1 is SGHRS and CDR2 is YFSETQ. The CDR3 consists of 15 residues. The CDR3 loop is CASSLGTGGQGEQYF. The CDR3 nucleotides are TGCGCCAGCAGCTTAGGGACAGGGGGCCAGGGCGAGCAGTACTTC.

The chain employs TRBV7-6 and TRBJ2-1; the D gene is possibly TRBD2 (5 bases). V was cut by 5 bases and J by 7 bases, with 18 bases left in between. This CDR3 comprises 15 residues. Germline V gene sequence: CDR1 SGHVS, CDR2 FNYEAQ. CDR3 DNA: TGTGCCAGCAGCCACGACTACGCATATTGGAATGAGCAGTTCTTC. This codes for CASSHDYAYWNEQFF. Variable domain in full (rest from reference TRBV7-6 and TRBJ2-1): GAGVSQSPRYKVTKRGQDVALRCDPISGHVSLYWYRQALGQGPEFLTYFNYEAQQDKSGLPNDRFSAERPEGSISTLTIQRTEQRDSAMYRCASSHDYAYWNEQFFGPGTRLTVL.

V and J are TRBV12-3 or TRBV12-4 and TRBJ2-1; TRBD2 is a possible D gene (5 bases). The CDR3 is 16 amino acids. The V end lost 10 bases, the J end lost 1 base, and 20 bases lay between the germline ends. The CDR3 bases are TGTGCCACCAAACGGAAGGGATCGGGATCCTACAATGAGCAGTTCTTC. Translation: CATKRKGSGSYNEQFF.

Only a few counts were recorded for this clonotype. The chain links TRBV12-3 or TRBV12-4 to TRBJ2-7; 9 bases match TRBD1. Trimming removed 6 bases from V and 6 bases from J; junction bases left unmatched: 6. CDR3 length: 13 amino acids. CDR3 amino acids: CASRLQGAGEQYF. The CDR3 DNA reads as TGTGCCAGCAGGTTACAGGGGGCGGGCGAGCAGTACTTC.

The CDR3 sequence is CASSVLSGVTDTQYF. CDR3 nucleotide sequence: TGTGCCAGCAGCGTACTTAGCGGGGTGACAGATACGCAGTATTTT. This rearrangement joins TRBV9 to TRBJ2-3; the match to TRBD2 covers 8 bases. The CDR3 consists of 15 residues. V shed 1 base and J 3 bases; nucleotides not matched to a gene: 4. Germline-derived CDR1 and CDR2 are SGDLS and YYNGEE. Based on the CDR3 plus reference TRBV9 and TRBJ2-3, the full variable domain is DSGVTQTPKHLITATGQRVTLRCSPRSGDLSVYWYQQSLDQGLQFLIQYYNGEERAKGNILERFSAQQFPDLHSELNLSSLELGDSALYFCASSVLSGVTDTQYFGPGTRLTVL.

The rearrangement links TRBV5-1 to TRBJ2-5, with D tentatively TRBD1 or TRBD2 (5 bases each). V shed 3 bases and J shed 4 bases, with 10 bases lying between them. This CDR3 contains 13 residues. The V gene's germline CDR1 is SGHRS and CDR2 YFSETQ. This CDR3 reads CASSWGRGETQYF. In nucleotides, the CDR3 is TGCGCCAGCAGCTGGGGACGTGGAGAGACCCAGTACTTC.

In this sample, this clonotype turned up many times. The chain carries TRBV5-1 and TRBJ1-5, with unresolved D. Looked up from germline, CDR1 is SGHRS and CDR2 is YFSETQ. This CDR3 has 15 residues. Trimming took off 3 bases at V and 5 bases at J, with 15 bases between the two ends. CDR3 loop: CASSSGGRPYQPQHF. CDR3 DNA sequence: TGCGCCAGCAGCTCGGGAGGCAGACCCTATCAGCCCCAGCATTTT. The variable domain in full, with the rest retrieved from reference TRBV5-1 and TRBJ1-5, is KAGVTQTPRYLIKTRGQQVTLSCSPISGHRSVSWYQQTPGQGLQFLFEYFSETQRNKGNFPGRFSGRQFSNSRSEMNVSTLELGDSALYLCASSSGGRPYQPQHFGDGTRLSIL.

In its sample, this clonotype was seen a few times. This chain uses TRBV6-2 or TRBV6-3 with TRBJ2-1; 14 nucleotides align to TRBD2. Germline loops: CDR1 MNHEY, CDR2 SVGEGT. The CDR3 has 13 residues. Losses at the gene ends were 8 bases for V and 9 bases for J; bases not matched to a gene: 3. The CDR3 nucleotides are TGTGCCAGCGGGACTAGCGGGAGAGGTGAGCAGTTCTTC. It specifies CASGTSGRGEQFF.

V and J are TRBV5-1 and TRBJ1-6; D not resolved. The CDR3 sequence is 16 residues long. V shed 2 bases and J shed 6 bases, with 15 bases lying between them. The germline V gene has CDR1 SGHRS and CDR2 YFSETQ. The CDR3 nucleotides are TGCGCCAGCAGCTTCTCCAGCGTACACGCTAATTCACCCCTCCACTTT. Its protein product is CASSFSSVHANSPLHF.

The chain carries TRBV20-1 and TRBJ2-1; TRBD2 matches at 14 bases. CDR1 and CDR2 from the germline V gene are DFQATT and SNEGSKA (reference sequence). The CDR3 runs 15 residues. V was clipped by 5 bases and J by 7 bases; unmatched bases: 7. The CDR3 nucleotides read TGCAGTGCTTTCTCGACTAGCGGGGGGGCGAATGAGCAGTTCTTC. Encoded protein: CSAFSTSGGANEQFF.

This rearrangement joins TRBV20-1 to TRBJ2-3; 7 positions agree with TRBD2. Germline V gene lookup returns CDR1 DFQATT and CDR2 SNEGSKA (reference sequence). This CDR3 is built from 13 residues. CDR3 region: CGPRDYSTDTQYF. DNA for the CDR3: TGCGGACCCCGGGACTACAGCACAGATACGCAGTATTTT.

The chain uses TRBV7-9 and TRBJ2-1; D possibly matches TRBD1 or TRBD2 (5 bases each). In germline, CDR1 is SEHNR, CDR2 FQNEAQ (reference sequence). Between the trimmed V and J ends, which lost 5 bases and 2 bases, there was a span of 10 bases. The CDR3 length is 14 residues. The CDR3 spells CASSRGVPYNEQFF. DNA for the CDR3: TGTGCCAGCAGCAGGGGAGTCCCCTACAATGAGCAGTTCTTC.

This chain uses TRBV11-2 with TRBJ1-1, with D hard to call. The V end was cut by 5 bases, the J end by 0 bases, with 16 bases between. Germline lookup yields CDR1 SGHAT and CDR2 FQNNGV. The CDR3 sequence is 16 residues long. CDR3: CASSRVKTAMNTEAFF. For the CDR3, the DNA is TGTGCCAGCAGCCGTGTCAAAACAGCCATGAACACTGAAGCTTTCTTT.

CDR3 bases: TGCGCCAGCTATCGAGATAGCACAGATACGCAGTATTTT. It translates to CASYRDSTDTQYF. The gene calls are TRBV5-1 and TRBJ2-3, with D unclear. The CDR3 loop spans 13 amino acids. In germline, CDR1 is SGHRS, CDR2 YFSETQ. Trimming left V 7 bases short and J 0 bases short, with 9 bases between.

This clonotype was seen a handful of times. The chain carries TRBV12-3 or TRBV12-4 and TRBJ2-4; 7 positions match TRBD1. Trimming at V came to 8 bases and at J to 7 bases, leaving 11 bases not matched to a gene. This CDR3 region has 14 residues. This chain's CDR3 is CASSLEGAYNIQYF. The CDR3 DNA reads as TGTGCCAGCTCGTTAGAGGGGGCCTATAACATTCAGTACTTC.

The table lists this clonotype with a few counts. This chain uses TRBV4-1 with TRBJ2-5, with 7 bases lining up with TRBD1. V trimming: 1 base; J trimming: 4 bases; junction bases outside the gene matches: 9. The germline CDR1 and CDR2 sequences are MGHRA and YSYEKL. The CDR3 loop spans 16 amino acids. The CDR3 DNA is TGCGCCAGCAGCCAAGTCAGCAGGGGGAGCGGAGAGACCCAGTACTTC. Translating it yields CASSQVSRGSGETQYF.